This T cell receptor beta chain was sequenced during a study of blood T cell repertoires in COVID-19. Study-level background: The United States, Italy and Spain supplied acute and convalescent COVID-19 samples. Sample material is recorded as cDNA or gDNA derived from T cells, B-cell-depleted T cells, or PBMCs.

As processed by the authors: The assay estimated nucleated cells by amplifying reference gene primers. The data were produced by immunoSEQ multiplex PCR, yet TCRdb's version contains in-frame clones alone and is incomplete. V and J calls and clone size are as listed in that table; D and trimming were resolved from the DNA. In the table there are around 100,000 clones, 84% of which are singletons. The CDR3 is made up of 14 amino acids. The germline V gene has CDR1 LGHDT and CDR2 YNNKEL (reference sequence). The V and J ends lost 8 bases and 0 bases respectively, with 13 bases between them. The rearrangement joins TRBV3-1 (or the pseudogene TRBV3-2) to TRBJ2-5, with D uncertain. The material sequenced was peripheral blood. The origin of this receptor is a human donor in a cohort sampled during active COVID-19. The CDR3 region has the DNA TGTGCCAGCTCCTTTAGATCTAACCAAGAGACCCAGTACTTC. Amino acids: CASSFRSNQETQYF.